The T cell receptor beta chain described here comes from a study of T cells in women clearing cervical HPV infection. Generated by immunoSEQ multiplex PCR, the TCRdb table keeps only in-frame clones and is missing some. The table for this sample gives fewer than 35,000 clones. Trimming cost V 2 bases and J 3 bases; bases outside gene matches: 6. Germline V gene data show CDR1 as SGHDT and CDR2 as YYEEEE. The CDR3 has 15 amino acids. As concerns this clone: Read coverage stops 3 residues before the CDR3 terminus; the germline J gene supplies the remainder.

The gene calls are TRBV5-6 and TRBJ2-7, with 9 bases lining up with TRBD1. Sequencing input: blood buffy coat. This TCR derives from a woman between 18 and 75 years old with a cervical HPV16 infection that either progressed to CIN3+ or cleared (not recorded which). The CDR3: CASSLNPGQGYEQYF. The sequenced CDR3 bases are TGTGCCAGCAGCTTAAACCCGGGACAGGGCTACGAG.